These 15 T cell receptor beta chains were sequenced from one sample in a study of CD8 T cells in ankylosing spondylitis. TCRdb analysed the 5' RACE reads with MiXCR anew, one entry per CDR3 protein. Counted here are under 450,000 distinct CDR3 sequences, roughly 20% occurring once; the ten biggest clones make up around 12%. The specimen was blood, either unsorted or a sorted T cell fraction (not recorded which). The receptors were sampled from a male donor with ankylosing spondylitis or in good health (not recorded which).

V and J are TRBV7-9 and TRBJ2-2, with D possibly called TRBD1 or TRBD2 (5 bases each). CDR1 and CDR2 from the germline V gene are SEHNR and FQNEAQ (reference sequence). Trimming took 0 bases from V and 5 from J, leaving 16 bases between them. The CDR3 runs 17 residues. The CDR3 is CASSLADGTPQTGELFF. The CDR3 DNA sequence: TGTGCCAGCAGCTTAGCTGACGGGACGCCCCAAACCGGGGAGCTGTTTTTT.

The chain carries TRBV5-6 and TRBJ2-7, with 9 bases matching TRBD1. Germline trimming cut 5 bases from V and 7 bases from J; bases unmatched to any gene: 10. There are 14 residues in the CDR3. Germline V gene sequence: CDR1 SGHDT, CDR2 YYEEEE. CDR3 in DNA: TGTGCCAGCAGGTTCGGGACAGGGTCGGGGGAGCAGTACTTC. It is translated as CASRFGTGSGEQYF.

This rearrangement joins TRBV11-2 to TRBJ2-1; TRBD2 matches at 11 bases. The junction had 3 bases not matched to a gene; V was cut back by 5 bases and J by 3 bases. CDR1 SGHAT and CDR2 FQNNGV come from the germline V gene. The CDR3 contains 15 residues. CDR3 sequence reads: CASSTLAGDYNEQFF. CDR3 sequence (DNA): TGTGCCAGCAGCACACTAGCGGGGGACTACAATGAGCAGTTCTTC.

Only a few counts were recorded for this clonotype. V gene TRBV7-6 combines with J gene TRBJ2-7, with 7 bases lining up with TRBD1. This CDR3 is built from 13 residues. CDR1 is SGHVS, CDR2 FNYEAQ, per germline. V gave up 8 bases and J gave up 2 bases; unmatched junction bases: 6. The chain's CDR3 is CASGPTGTYEQYF. The CDR3 DNA follows: TGTGCCAGCGGCCCGACAGGGACCTACGAGCAGTACTTC.

The V gene is TRBV5-1, the J gene TRBJ2-7; a possible D gene is TRBD1 (5 bases). V lost 3 bases to trimming and J lost 2 bases, with 12 bases between them. This CDR3 contains 14 residues. Germline CDR1 SGHRS, CDR2 YFSETQ. The CDR3 reads CASSSTRAAYEQYF. CDR3 sequence (DNA): TGCGCCAGCAGCTCGACCAGGGCTGCCTACGAGCAGTACTTC.

This clonotype was recorded a few times. The V gene is TRBV6-1, the J gene TRBJ2-7, with 12 bases matching TRBD1. The ends lost 8 bases at V and 3 bases at J; junction bases unmatched: 8. Germline-derived CDR1 and CDR2 are MNHNS and SASEGT. The CDR3 is made up of 15 amino acids. Written as DNA, the CDR3 is TGTGCCAGCGCAAGTAGGGACAGGGGGCACTACGAGCAGTACTTC. Translated, it gives CASASRDRGHYEQYF.

The V and J genes are TRBV6-5 and TRBJ2-7; tentatively, D is TRBD1 or TRBD2 (6 bases each). V was cut by 4 bases and J by 3 bases, with 16 bases left in between. The germline CDR1 and CDR2 sequences are MNHEY and SVGAGI. The CDR3 is 15 residues long. CDR3 protein: CASSLGGSGFYEQYF. The CDR3 DNA reads TGTGCCAGCAGTTTGGGGGGCTCGGGATTCTACGAGCAGTACTTC.

This clonotype was recorded a few times. The chain joins TRBV7-9 to TRBJ1-1; D is unclear. The germline V and J ends were trimmed by 1 base and 7 bases, with 7 bases remaining between them. Germline loops: CDR1 SEHNR, CDR2 FQNEAQ (reference sequence). This CDR3 contains 12 residues. DNA for the CDR3: TGTGCCAGCAGCTTAGGATCAGGTGAAGCTTTCTTT. Translating gives CASSLGSGEAFF.

This clonotype was detected ten times or more. V is TRBV12-3 or TRBV12-4 and J is TRBJ1-3; the D is unclear. V was cut by 6 bases and J by 2 bases, with 14 bases left in between. The CDR3 has 15 amino acids. CDR3 in amino acids: CASSWDPTTGNTIYF. DNA for the CDR3: TGTGCCAGCAGCTGGGATCCAACCACTGGAAACACCATATATTTT.

V usage is TRBV13 and J usage is TRBJ2-3; D is perhaps TRBD1 (5 bases). CDR3 length equals 17 residues. Germline assignment: CDR1 PRHDT and CDR2 FYEKMQ (reference sequence). V was clipped by 5 bases and J by 2 bases, with 20 bases between them. CDR3 protein: CASSTGLEGSNTDTQYF. For the CDR3, the DNA is TGTGCCAGCAGCACAGGCCTGGAAGGCTCTAACACAGATACGCAGTATTTT.

This clonotype was counted between two and nine times. The rearrangement joins TRBV27 to TRBJ2-7, with a weak D call TRBD2 (6 bases). Per germline, CDR1 MNHEY and CDR2 SMNVEV (reference sequence). V lost 2 bases and J 5 bases, leaving 16 bases between the germline ends. CDR3 size: 15 residues. CDR3 in DNA: TGTGCCAGCAGTTTAGCGGGGCCCGGGGGAGACGAGCAGTACTTC. Its protein is CASSLAGPGGDEQYF.

This chain links TRBV20-1 with TRBJ2-6, with D unresolved. Looked up from germline, CDR1 is DFQATT and CDR2 is SNEGSKA (reference sequence). Trimming removed 3 bases at V and 4 bases at J, with 7 bases between. CDR3 size: 13 residues. CDR3 protein: CSASPLGANVLTF. The CDR3 nucleotides are TGCAGTGCTAGTCCCCTAGGGGCCAACGTCCTGACTTTC.

The table lists this clonotype with a few counts. The rearrangement links TRBV2 to TRBJ2-1; the match to TRBD1 covers 8 bases. The CDR3 consists of 16 residues. CDR1 is SNHLY, CDR2 FYNNEI, per germline. With 4 bases clipped from V and 2 bases from J, the junction kept 7 bases outside the gene matches. CDR3 bases: TGTGCCAGCAGTGTTCGAGGGACAGGCACCTACAATGAGCAGTTCTTC. It is translated as CASSVRGTGTYNEQFF. The full variable domain, with the rest looked up from reference TRBV2 and TRBJ2-1, is EPEVTQTPSHQVTQMGQEVILRCVPISNHLYFYWYRQILGQKVEFLVSFYNNEISEKSEIFDDQFSVERPDGSNFTLKIRSTKLEDSAMYFCASSVRGTGTYNEQFFGPGTRLTVL.

J is TRBJ2-2 and V is TRBV2; D is uncertain. Germline V gene lookup returns CDR1 SNHLY and CDR2 FYNNEI. The CDR3 spans 15 residues. Trimming cost V 6 bases and J 0 bases, with 11 bases left between them. The CDR3 sequence: CASSQIAANTGELFF. In DNA, the CDR3 is TGTGCCAGCAGCCAAATAGCTGCGAACACCGGGGAGCTGTTTTTT.

This clonotype was seen a handful of times. The chain uses TRBV6-6 and TRBJ2-3; D is perhaps TRBD2 (5 bases). The germline CDR1 and CDR2 sequences are MNHNY and SVGAGI (reference sequence). Trimming removed 5 bases from V and 4 bases from J, with 10 bases in between. The CDR3 extends over 13 amino acids. The DNA of the CDR3 is TGTGCCAGCAGTCCCGGGGATGCAGATACGCAGTATTTT. Protein sequence: CASSPGDADTQYF.